This TCR beta chain was recovered during a study of spatial heterogeneity in lung cancer. The time point denotes: sample taken at primary tumor resection. Study outcomes and limitations: Counts of expanded alpha and beta TCRs within tumors tracked the tumor nonsynonymous mutation count.

TCRdb fed the 5' RACE reads into MiXCR, producing one record per CDR3 protein. The table lists fewer than 3,500 distinct CDR3 sequences, more than 15% of them singletons. This clonotype is classed as medium-sized. The antigen is unknown. Per germline, CDR1 MNHNS and CDR2 SASEGT. Trimming pared 1 base from V and 4 bases from J, leaving 11 bases between. The CDR3 loop spans 14 amino acids. The origin of this receptor is a male donor with early-stage non-small cell lung cancer. The V gene is TRBV6-1, the J gene TRBJ2-7; D is possibly TRBD1 (5 bases). This specimen consisted of lung tumor tissue, obtained at surgery. As DNA, the CDR3 is TGTGCCAGCAGTGAAGAAAGGGGTGGGTACGAGCAGTACTTC. As protein: CASSEERGGYEQYF.